The rows below give T cell receptor beta chains drawn from one sample of a study of metastatic and nonmetastatic thyroid tumors. TCRdb called clones again from the PCR reads with MiXCR. The repertoire consists of around 40,000 clones, with roughly 27% occurring once and the leading ten covering around 9.5%. The material sequenced was blood. These receptors all come from a female donor with papillary thyroid cancer or a benign thyroid nodule (not recorded which). Some clones in this sample may be carry-over from other donors' samples. Both conserved end residues are part of each CDR3. A D gene is named only where the DNA matches it firmly. The size field is filled for only some rows; it gives once, few, many or a size class.

J gene: TRBJ2-3; clone size: .; V gene: TRBV19; D gene: .; CDR3 DNA: TGCGCCAGTAGTATAACAGGACCGCCCGATACACAGTATTTT; CDR3 protein: CASSITGPPDTQYF
J gene: TRBJ2-1; clone size: many; V gene: TRBV9; D gene: TRBD2; CDR3 DNA: TGTGCCAGCAGCCCCAGGTGGGGGGGGAATTACAATGAGCAGTTCTTC; CDR3 protein: CASSPRWGGNYNEQFF
J gene: TRBJ2-2; clone size: .; V gene: TRBV7-6; D gene: TRBD2; CDR3 DNA: TGTGCCAGCAGCTTGATACCGGGACTAGCGTTGGCCGGGGAGCTATTTTTT; CDR3 protein: CASSLIPGLALAGELFF
J gene: TRBJ2-1; clone size: many; V gene: TRBV2; D gene: TRBD2; CDR3 DNA: TGTGCCAGCAGTTCTATACTAGCGGCGGAGGGCTATGAGCAGTTCTTC; CDR3 protein: CASSSILAAEGYEQFF
J gene: TRBJ2-2; clone size: .; V gene: TRBV10-3; D gene: .; CDR3 DNA: TGTGCCATCAGTGAGTTACATGGTGTCGGGGAGCTGTTTTTT; CDR3 protein: CAISELHGVGELFF
J gene: TRBJ1-1; clone size: .; V gene: TRBV14; D gene: .; CDR3 DNA: TGTGCCAGCAGTCTCAGTAGGAACACTGAAGCTTTCTTT; CDR3 protein: CASSLSRNTEAFF
J gene: TRBJ1-2; clone size: many; V gene: TRBV18; D gene: .; CDR3 DNA: TGTGCCAGCTCAGAAGGGGTCAACTATGGCTACACCTTC; CDR3 protein: CASSEGVNYGYTF
J gene: TRBJ2-7; clone size: many; V gene: TRBV5-6; D gene: .; CDR3 DNA: TGTGCCAGCAGCTTGCCCCAGGGGAAGTCCTACGAGCAGTACTTC; CDR3 protein: CASSLPQGKSYEQYF
J gene: TRBJ2-7; clone size: .; V gene: TRBV7-6; D gene: TRBD2; CDR3 DNA: TGTGCCAGCAGCTGGGGTCGGGAGGCCACCTACGAGCAGTACTTC; CDR3 protein: CASSWGREATYEQYF
J gene: TRBJ2-7; clone size: .; V gene: TRBV27; D gene: .; CDR3 DNA: TGTGCCAGCAGTTTATCGGGGGGGGCCGAGCAGTACTTC; CDR3 protein: CASSLSGGAEQYF
J gene: TRBJ2-7; clone size: many; V gene: TRBV20-1; D gene: TRBD2; CDR3 DNA: TGCAGTGCCGAAGGACTAGCGGGGACCTACGAGCAGTACTTC; CDR3 protein: CSAEGLAGTYEQYF
J gene: TRBJ2-1; clone size: medium-sized; V gene: TRBV12-3/TRBV12-4; D gene: TRBD1; CDR3 DNA: TGTGCCAGCAGCACCAACAGGGGACCCATCTACAATGAGCAGTTCTTC; CDR3 protein: CASSTNRGPIYNEQFF
J gene: TRBJ1-6; clone size: .; V gene: TRBV3-1; D gene: .; CDR3 DNA: TGTGCCAGCAGCCCTCAGTCAGGGAATTCACCCCTCCACTTT; CDR3 protein: CASSPQSGNSPLHF
J gene: TRBJ1-5; clone size: many; V gene: TRBV19; D gene: TRBD1; CDR3 DNA: TGTGCCAGTCACAGGGGATATAGCAATCAGCCCCAGCATTTT; CDR3 protein: CASHRGYSNQPQHF
J gene: TRBJ2-2; clone size: few; V gene: TRBV6-1; D gene: .; CDR3 DNA: TGTGCCAGCAATCCGGGGGGCTCAGGCCCCGGGGAGCTGTTTTTT; CDR3 protein: CASNPGGSGPGELFF
J gene: TRBJ1-5; clone size: .; V gene: TRBV5-1; D gene: .; CDR3 DNA: TGCGCCAGCGCCCAGACAGTTGACAATCAGCCCCAGCATTTT; CDR3 protein: CASAQTVDNQPQHF